This section outlines one T cell receptor beta chain sequence together with its context. This sample was taken from a study of OX40 agonist ivuxolimab in advanced cancers. This table comes from immunoSEQ multiplex PCR, and its TCRdb copy is limited to in-frame clones, with some not included. The sample has 55,000 to 70,000 clones; around four fifths are singletons. This CDR3 is built from 14 residues. V dropped 6 bases and J dropped 2; count of bases not matched to a gene: 4. Per germline, CDR1 SQVTM and CDR2 ANQGSEA. The origin of this receptor is an adult with an advanced solid tumor such as melanoma, head and neck, liver or kidney cancer. Sample: CD4+ or CD8+ T cells sorted from blood, taken in a trial of the OX40 agonist ivuxolimab. The chain recombines TRBV29-1 with TRBJ2-1; TRBD2 matches 10 bases. The CDR3 DNA is TGCAGCGTCAGCGGGAGGGGAACCTACAATGAGCAGTTCTTC. Protein: CSVSGRGTYNEQFF.